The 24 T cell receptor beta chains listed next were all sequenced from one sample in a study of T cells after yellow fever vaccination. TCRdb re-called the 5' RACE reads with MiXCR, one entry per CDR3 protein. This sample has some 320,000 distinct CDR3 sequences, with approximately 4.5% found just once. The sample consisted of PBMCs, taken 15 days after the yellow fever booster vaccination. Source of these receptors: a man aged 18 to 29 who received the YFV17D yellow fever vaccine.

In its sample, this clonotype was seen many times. The DNA for the CDR3 is TGTGCCAGCAGTGCCATACAGGGGGCGAGTGAAAAACTGTTTTTT. It specifies CASSAIQGASEKLFF. The chain carries TRBV27 and TRBJ1-4; 9 bases are shared with TRBD1. Trimming took 5 bases from V and 7 from J; bases not matched to a gene: 8. Germline values: CDR1 MNHEY, CDR2 SMNVEV (reference sequence). The CDR3 runs 15 residues.

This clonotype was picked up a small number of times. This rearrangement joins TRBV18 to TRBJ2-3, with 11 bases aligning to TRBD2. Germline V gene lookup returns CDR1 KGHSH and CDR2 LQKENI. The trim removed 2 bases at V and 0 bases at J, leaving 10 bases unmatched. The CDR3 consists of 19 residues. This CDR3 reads CASSPSVSGLAGSTDTQYF. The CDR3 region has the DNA TGTGCCAGCTCACCAAGTGTCTCCGGACTAGCGGGTAGCACAGATACGCAGTATTTT.

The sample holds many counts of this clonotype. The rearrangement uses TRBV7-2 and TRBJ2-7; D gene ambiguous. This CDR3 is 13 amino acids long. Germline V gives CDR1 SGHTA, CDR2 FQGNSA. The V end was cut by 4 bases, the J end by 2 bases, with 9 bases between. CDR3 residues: CASSSVGPYEQYV. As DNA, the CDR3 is TGTGCCAGCAGCTCGGTGGGCCCCTACGAGCAGTACGTC.

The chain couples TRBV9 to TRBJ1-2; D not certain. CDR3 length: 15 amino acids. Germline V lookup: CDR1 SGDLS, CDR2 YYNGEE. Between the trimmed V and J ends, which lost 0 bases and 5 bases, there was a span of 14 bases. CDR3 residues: CASSVEIWTEYGYTF. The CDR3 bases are TGTGCCAGCAGCGTAGAAATTTGGACGGAGTATGGCTACACCTTC.

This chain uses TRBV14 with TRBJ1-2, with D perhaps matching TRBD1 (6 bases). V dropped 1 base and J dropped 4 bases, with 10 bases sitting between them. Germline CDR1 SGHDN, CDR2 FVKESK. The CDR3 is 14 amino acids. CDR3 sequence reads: CASSQAGGAYGYTF. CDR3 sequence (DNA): TGTGCCAGCAGCCAAGCTGGGGGGGCCTATGGCTACACCTTC.

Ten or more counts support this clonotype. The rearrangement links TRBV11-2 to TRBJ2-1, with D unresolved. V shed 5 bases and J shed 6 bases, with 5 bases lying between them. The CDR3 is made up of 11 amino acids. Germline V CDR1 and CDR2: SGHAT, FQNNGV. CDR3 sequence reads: CASSPLNEQFF. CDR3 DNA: TGTGCCAGCAGCCCTCTCAATGAGCAGTTCTTC.

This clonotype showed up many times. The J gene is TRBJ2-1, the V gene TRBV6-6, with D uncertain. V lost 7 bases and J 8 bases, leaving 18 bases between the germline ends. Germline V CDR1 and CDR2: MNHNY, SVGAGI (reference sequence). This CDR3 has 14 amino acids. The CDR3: CASNKPKGLHEQFF. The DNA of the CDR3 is TGTGCCAGCAACAAACCAAAAGGGCTACATGAGCAGTTCTTC.

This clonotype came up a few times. The CDR3, as DNA: TGCGCCAGCAGCCAAGTGGGGGCGGCAAGAGTGACCCAGTACTTC. Protein: CASSQVGAARVTQYF. The chain employs TRBV4-1 and TRBJ2-5; possible D gene TRBD1, 6 bases. The ends were cut back, 1 base at V and 7 bases at J, with 16 bases in the middle. CDR1 is MGHRA, CDR2 YSYEKL, per germline. CDR3 size: 15 residues.

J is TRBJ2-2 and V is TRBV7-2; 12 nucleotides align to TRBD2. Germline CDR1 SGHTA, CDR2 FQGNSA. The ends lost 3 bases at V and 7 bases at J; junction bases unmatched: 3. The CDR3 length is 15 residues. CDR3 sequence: CASSFPSGGVGELFF. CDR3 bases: TGTGCCAGCAGCTTCCCTAGCGGGGGGGTCGGGGAGCTGTTTTTT.

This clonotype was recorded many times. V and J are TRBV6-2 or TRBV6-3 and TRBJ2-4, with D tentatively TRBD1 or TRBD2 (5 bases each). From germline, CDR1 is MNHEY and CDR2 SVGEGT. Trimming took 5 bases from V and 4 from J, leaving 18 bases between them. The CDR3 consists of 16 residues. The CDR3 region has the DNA TGTGCCAGCAGTACTGGGACCCCTGGGGCAAAAAACATTCAGTACTTC. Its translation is CASSTGTPGAKNIQYF.

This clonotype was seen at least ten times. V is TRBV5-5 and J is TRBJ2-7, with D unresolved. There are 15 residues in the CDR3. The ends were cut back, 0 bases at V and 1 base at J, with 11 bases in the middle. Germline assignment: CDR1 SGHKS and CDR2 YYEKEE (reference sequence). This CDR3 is CASSLGAVGSYEQYV. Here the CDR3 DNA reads TGTGCCAGCAGCTTGGGGGCCGTAGGGTCCTACGAGCAGTACGTC.

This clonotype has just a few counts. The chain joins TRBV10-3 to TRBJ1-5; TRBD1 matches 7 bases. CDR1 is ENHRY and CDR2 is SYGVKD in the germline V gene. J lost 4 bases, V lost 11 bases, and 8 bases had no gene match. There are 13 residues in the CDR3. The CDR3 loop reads CAASRQGNQPQHF. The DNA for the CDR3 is TGTGCCGCTTCCCGACAGGGTAATCAGCCCCAGCATTTT.

The CDR3 loop reads CLPWEFQETQYF. CDR3 sequence (DNA): TGTCTTCCCTGGGAATTTCAAGAGACCCAGTACTTC. The chain links TRBV15 to TRBJ2-5; D is ambiguous. The CDR3 consists of 12 residues. Germline V gene sequence: CDR1 LNHNV, CDR2 YYDKDF (reference sequence).

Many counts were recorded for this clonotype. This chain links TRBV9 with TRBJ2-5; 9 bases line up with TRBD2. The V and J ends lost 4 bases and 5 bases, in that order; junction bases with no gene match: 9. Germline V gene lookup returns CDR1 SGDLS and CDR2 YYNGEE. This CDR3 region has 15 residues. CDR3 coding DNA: TGTGCCAGCAGCTTCCCCAGCGGGGGGCAGGAGACCCAGTACTTC. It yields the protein CASSFPSGGQETQYF.

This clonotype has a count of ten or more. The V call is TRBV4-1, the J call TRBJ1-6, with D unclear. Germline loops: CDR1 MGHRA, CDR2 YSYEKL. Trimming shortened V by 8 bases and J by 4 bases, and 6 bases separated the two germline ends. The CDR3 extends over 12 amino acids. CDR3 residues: CASGSYNSPLHF. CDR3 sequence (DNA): TGCGCCAGCGGAAGTTATAATTCACCCCTCCACTTT.

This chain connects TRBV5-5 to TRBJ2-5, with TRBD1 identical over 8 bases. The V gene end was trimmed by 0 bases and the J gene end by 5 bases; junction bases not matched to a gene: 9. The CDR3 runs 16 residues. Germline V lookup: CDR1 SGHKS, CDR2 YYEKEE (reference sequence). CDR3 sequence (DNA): TGTGCCAGCAGCTTGGAAAGCTACAGGGGGTCGGAGACCCAGTACTTC. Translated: CASSLESYRGSETQYF.

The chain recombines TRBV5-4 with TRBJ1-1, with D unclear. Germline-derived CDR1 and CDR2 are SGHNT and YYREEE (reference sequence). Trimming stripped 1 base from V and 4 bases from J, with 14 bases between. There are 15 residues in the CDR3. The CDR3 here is CASSLPHLGGTEAFF. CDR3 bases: TGTGCCAGCAGCTTGCCTCATTTGGGTGGCACTGAAGCTTTCTTT.

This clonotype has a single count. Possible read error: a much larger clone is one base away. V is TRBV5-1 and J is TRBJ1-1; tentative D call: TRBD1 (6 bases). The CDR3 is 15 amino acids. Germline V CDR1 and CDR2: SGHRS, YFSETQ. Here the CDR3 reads CASSWGAGTATDAFF. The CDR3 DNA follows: TGCGCCAGCAGCTGGGGGGCAGGGACCGCCACTGATGCTTTCTTT.

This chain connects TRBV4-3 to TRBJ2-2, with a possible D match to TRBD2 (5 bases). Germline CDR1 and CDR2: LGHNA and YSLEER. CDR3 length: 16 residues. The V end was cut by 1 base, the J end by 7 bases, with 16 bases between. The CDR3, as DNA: TGCGCCAGCAGCCAAGTGCCTAGCTTTAGTGGCGGGGAGCTGTTTTTT. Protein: CASSQVPSFSGGELFF.

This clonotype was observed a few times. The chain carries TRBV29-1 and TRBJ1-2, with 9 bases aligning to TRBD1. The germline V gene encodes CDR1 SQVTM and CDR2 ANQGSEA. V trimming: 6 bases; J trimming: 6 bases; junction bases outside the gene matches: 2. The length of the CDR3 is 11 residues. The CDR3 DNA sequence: TGCAGCGTGGGGACAGGGAATGGCTACACCTTC. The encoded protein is CSVGTGNGYTF.

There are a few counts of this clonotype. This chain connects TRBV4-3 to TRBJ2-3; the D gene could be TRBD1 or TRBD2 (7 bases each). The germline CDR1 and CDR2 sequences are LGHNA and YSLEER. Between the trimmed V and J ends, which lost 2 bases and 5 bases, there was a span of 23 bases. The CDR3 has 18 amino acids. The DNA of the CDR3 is TGCGCCAGCAGCCAAAGCTCAACCCTCAGGGGGGGAGAAGATACGCAGTATTTT. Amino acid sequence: CASSQSSTLRGGEDTQYF.

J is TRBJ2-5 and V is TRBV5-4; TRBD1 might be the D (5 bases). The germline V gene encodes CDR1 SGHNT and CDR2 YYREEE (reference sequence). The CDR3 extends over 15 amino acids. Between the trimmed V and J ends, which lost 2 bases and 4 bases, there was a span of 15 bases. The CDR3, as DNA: TGTGCCAGCAGCTTTTATCAGGGAAAGTCAGAGACCCAGTACTTC. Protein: CASSFYQGKSETQYF.

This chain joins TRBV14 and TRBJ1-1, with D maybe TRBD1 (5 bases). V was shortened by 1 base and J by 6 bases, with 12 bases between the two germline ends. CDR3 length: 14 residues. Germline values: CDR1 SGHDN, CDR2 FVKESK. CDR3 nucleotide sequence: TGTGCCAGCAGCCAAGGTACGGGGGACGCTGAAGCTTTCTTT. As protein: CASSQGTGDAEAFF.

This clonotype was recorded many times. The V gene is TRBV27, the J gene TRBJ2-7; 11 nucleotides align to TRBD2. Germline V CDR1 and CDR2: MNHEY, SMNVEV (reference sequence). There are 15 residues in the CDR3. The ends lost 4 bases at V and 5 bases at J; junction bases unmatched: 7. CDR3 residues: CASSWSLAGGNEQYF. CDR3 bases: TGTGCCAGCAGTTGGTCGCTAGCGGGGGGAAACGAGCAGTACTTC.